This TCR beta chain came from a study of CD8 T cells in ankylosing spondylitis. Notes on the study in general: Certain motif variants had earlier been reported in reactive arthritis synovial fluid and blood. Matched ankylosing spondylitis synovial fluid reportedly showed significant enrichment of disease-linked clones.

In this sample, this clonotype turned up many times. No antigen is known for it. Library preparation for TCR beta used quantitative 5'-RACE with molecular barcodes. TCRdb used MiXCR to reprocess the 5' RACE reads, holding one entry per CDR3 protein. The table lists more than 150,000 distinct CDR3 sequences, about 20% of them singletons, with around 4.7% in the top ten. Germline V gene lookup returns CDR1 SGHTA and CDR2 FQGNSA. The junction had 19 bases not matched to a gene; V was cut back by 5 bases and J by 12 bases. The CDR3 is 16 residues long. Sequenced input: blood, either unsorted or a sorted T cell fraction (not recorded which). This sequence joins TRBV7-2 and TRBJ2-3; 8 bases map to TRBD2. The sequence was obtained from a male donor under 30 with ankylosing spondylitis or in good health (not recorded which). This CDR3 reads CASSIGSGELAVPQYF. The CDR3 DNA follows: TGTGCCAGCAGCATAGGGTCGGGGGAACTAGCGGTGCCCCAGTATTTT.